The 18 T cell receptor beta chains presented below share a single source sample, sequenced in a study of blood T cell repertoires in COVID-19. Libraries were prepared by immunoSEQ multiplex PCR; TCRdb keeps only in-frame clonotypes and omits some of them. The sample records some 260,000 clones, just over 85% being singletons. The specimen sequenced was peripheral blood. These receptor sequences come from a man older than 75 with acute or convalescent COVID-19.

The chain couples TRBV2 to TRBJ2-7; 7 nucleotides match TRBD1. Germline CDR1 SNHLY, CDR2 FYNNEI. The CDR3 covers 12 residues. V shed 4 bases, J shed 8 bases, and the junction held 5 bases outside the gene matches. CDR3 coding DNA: TGTGCCAGCAGTGGACCGGACAGGCAGCAGTACTTC. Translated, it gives CASSGPDRQQYF.

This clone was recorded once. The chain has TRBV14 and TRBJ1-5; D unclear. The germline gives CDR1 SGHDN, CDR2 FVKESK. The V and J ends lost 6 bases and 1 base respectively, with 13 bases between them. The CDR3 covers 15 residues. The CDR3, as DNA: TGTGCCAGCAGTCCCGCGGGGAAGAGCAATCAGCCCCAGCATTTT. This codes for CASSPAGKSNQPQHF.

In DNA form, the CDR3 reads TGTGCCAGCAGCTCCCGACAGGGTGCGCAGTATTTT. Its protein product is CASSSRQGAQYF. This rearrangement joins TRBV11-3 to TRBJ2-3; 7 bases are a match to TRBD1. The germline V gene has CDR1 SGHNT and CDR2 YENEEA. The CDR3 loop spans 12 amino acids. V shed 4 bases, J shed 10 bases, and the junction held 5 bases outside the gene matches. Full variable domain (missing parts from reference TRBV11-3 and TRBJ2-3): EAGVVQSPRYKIIEKKQPVAFWCNPISGHNTLYWYLQNLGQGPELLIRYENEEAVDDSQLPKDRFSAERLKGVDSTLKIQPAELGDSAVYLCASSSRQGAQYFGPGTRLTVL.

CDR3 sequence (DNA): TGTGCCAGCAGAAAGGACAGTTTTGGAAACACCATATATTTT. Its protein is CASRKDSFGNTIYF. The chain links TRBV6-5 to TRBJ1-3; D possibly corresponds to TRBD1 (6 bases). Deletions cut 6 bases from V and 3 bases from J, with 12 bases between. CDR3 length equals 14 residues. Per the germline V gene, CDR1 is MNHEY and CDR2 is SVGAGI.

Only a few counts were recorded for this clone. CDR3 DNA: TGTGCCAGCAGCAGCCGCCCCACTGAGAACACTGAAGCTTTCTTT. It specifies CASSSRPTENTEAFF. This sequence joins TRBV9 and TRBJ1-1; D remains unclear. Germline V CDR1 and CDR2: SGDLS, YYNGEE. Trimming pared 4 bases from V and 1 base from J, leaving 14 bases between. The CDR3 runs 15 residues.

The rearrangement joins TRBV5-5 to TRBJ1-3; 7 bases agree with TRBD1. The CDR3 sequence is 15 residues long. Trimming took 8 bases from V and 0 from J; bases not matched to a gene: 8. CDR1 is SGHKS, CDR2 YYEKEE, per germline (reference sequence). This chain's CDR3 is CASSGQAVSGNTIYF. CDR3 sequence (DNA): TGTGCCAGTTCTGGACAGGCCGTCTCTGGAAACACCATATATTTT.

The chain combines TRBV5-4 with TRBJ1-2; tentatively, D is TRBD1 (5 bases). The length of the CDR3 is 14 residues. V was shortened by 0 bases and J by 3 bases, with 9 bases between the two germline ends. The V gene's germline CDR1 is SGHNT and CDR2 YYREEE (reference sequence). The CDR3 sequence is CASSLEGRDYGYTF. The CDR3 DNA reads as TGTGCCAGCAGCTTGGAAGGCAGGGACTATGGCTACACCTTC. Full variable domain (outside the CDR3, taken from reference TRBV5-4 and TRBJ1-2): ETGVTQSPTHLIKTRGQQVTLRCSSQSGHNTVSWYQQALGQGPQFIFQYYREEENGRGNFPPRFSGLQFPNYSSELNVNALELDDSALYLCASSLEGRDYGYTFGSGTRLTVV.

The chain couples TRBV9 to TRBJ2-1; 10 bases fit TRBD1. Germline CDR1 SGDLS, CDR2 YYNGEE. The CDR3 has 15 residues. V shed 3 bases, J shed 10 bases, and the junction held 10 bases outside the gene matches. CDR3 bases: TGTGCCAGCAGCGGACAGGGGGCCAATTGGGAGGAGCAGTTCTTC. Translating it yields CASSGQGANWEEQFF.

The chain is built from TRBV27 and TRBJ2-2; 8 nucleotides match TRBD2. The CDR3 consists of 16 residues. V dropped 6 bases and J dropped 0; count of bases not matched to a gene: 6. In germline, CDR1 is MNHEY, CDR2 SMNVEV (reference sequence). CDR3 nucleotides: TGTGCCAGCAGACAACCGGGACTAGCGAACACCGGGGAGCTGTTTTTT. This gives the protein CASRQPGLANTGELFF.

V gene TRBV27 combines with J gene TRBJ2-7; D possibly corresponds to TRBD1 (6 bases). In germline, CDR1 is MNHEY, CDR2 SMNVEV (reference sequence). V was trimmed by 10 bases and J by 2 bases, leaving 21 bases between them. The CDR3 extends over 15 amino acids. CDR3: CATGPDRDIPYEQYF. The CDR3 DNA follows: TGTGCCACCGGGCCGGACCGGGACATCCCCTACGAGCAGTACTTC.

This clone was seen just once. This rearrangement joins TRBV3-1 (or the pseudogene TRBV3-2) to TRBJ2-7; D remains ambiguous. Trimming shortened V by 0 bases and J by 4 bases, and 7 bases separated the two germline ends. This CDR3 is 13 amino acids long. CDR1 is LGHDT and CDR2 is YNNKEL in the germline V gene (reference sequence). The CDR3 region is CASSQELPYEQYF. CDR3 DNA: TGTGCCAGCAGCCAAGAACTCCCTTACGAGCAGTACTTC.

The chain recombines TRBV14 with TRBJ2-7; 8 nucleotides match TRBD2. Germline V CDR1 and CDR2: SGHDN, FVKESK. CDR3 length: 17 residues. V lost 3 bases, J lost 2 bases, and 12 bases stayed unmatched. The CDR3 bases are TGTGCCAGCAGCCAGTTCGCGGGGGGCGGGAAAACCTACGAGCAGTACTTC. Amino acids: CASSQFAGGGKTYEQYF.

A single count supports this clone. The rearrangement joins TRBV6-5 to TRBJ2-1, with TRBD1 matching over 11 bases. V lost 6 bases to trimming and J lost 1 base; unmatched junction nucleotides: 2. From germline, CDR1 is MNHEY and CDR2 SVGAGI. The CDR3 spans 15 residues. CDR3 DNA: TGTGCCAGCAGGGGACAGGGGGTTTCCTACAATGAGCAGTTCTTC. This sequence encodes CASRGQGVSYNEQFF.

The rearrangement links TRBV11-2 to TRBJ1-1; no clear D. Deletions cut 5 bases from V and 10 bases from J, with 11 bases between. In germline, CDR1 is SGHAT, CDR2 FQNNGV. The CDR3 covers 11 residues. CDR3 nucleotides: TGTGCCAGCAGCCAAGCGTTTTCAGCTTTCTTT. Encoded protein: CASSQAFSAFF.

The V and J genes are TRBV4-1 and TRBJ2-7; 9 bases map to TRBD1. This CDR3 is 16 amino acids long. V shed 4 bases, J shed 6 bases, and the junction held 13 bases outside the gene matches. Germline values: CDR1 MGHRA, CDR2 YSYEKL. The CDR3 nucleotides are TGCGCCAGCAGCCCCCGATTACAGGGGGCAACCCGCGAGCAGTACTTC. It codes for CASSPRLQGATREQYF.

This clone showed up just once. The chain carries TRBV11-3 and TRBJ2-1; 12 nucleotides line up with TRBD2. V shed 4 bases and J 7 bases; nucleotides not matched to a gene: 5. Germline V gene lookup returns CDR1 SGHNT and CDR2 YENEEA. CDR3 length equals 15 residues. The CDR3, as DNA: TGTGCCAGCAGCTCCGGACTAGCGGGGTATAATGAGCAGTTCTTC. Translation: CASSSGLAGYNEQFF. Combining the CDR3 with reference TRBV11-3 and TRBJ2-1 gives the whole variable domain EAGVVQSPRYKIIEKKQPVAFWCNPISGHNTLYWYLQNLGQGPELLIRYENEEAVDDSQLPKDRFSAERLKGVDSTLKIQPAELGDSAVYLCASSSGLAGYNEQFFGPGTRLTVL.

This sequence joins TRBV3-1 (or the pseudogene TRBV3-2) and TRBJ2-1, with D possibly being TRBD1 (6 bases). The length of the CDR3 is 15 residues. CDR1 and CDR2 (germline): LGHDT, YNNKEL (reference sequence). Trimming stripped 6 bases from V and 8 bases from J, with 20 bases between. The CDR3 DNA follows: TGTGCCAGCAGTGTAACAAACCAGGGGCTTGATGAGCAGTTCTTC. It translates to CASSVTNQGLDEQFF.

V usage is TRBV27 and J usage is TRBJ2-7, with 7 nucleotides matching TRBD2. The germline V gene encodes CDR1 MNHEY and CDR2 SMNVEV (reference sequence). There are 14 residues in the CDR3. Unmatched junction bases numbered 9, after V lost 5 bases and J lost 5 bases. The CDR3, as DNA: TGTGCCAGCAGTCCGGGACTAACGGGGGACGAGCAGTACTTC. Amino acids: CASSPGLTGDEQYF.